Shown below are 22 T cell receptor beta chains from a single sample sequenced in a study of T cell responses to AZD1222 COVID-19 vaccine. Here immunoSEQ multiplex PCR was the method, and the copy in TCRdb shows in-frame clones only, minus some. This table has more than 100,000 clones, about 90% appearing once. Here the sequenced sample was peripheral blood, taken 28 days after the second AZD1222 dose. These receptors originate from an adult who received the AZD1222 COVID-19 vaccine.

This clone showed up just once. J is TRBJ1-1 and V is TRBV21-1. TRBV21-1 is shown as a pseudogene. The CDR3 extends over 14 amino acids. CDR3 nucleotide sequence: TGTGCCAGCAGCAAGGGAGGGGCGGACACTGAAGCTTTCTTT. Protein: CASSKGGADTEAFF.

The chain couples TRBV7-8 to TRBJ1-1; 7 bases agree with TRBD1. The CDR3 covers 13 residues. V was pared by 3 bases and J by 4 bases, with 2 bases of the junction left unmatched. Germline CDR1 is SGHVS and CDR2 is FQNEAQ. The CDR3 coding sequence is TGTGCCAGCAGCTTTGCAGGGGGCACTGAAGCTTTCTTT. This translates into CASSFAGGTEAFF.

V is TRBV5-6 and J is TRBJ2-3; 10 nucleotides match TRBD1. Trimming cost V 0 bases and J 3 bases; bases outside gene matches: 7. The germline gives CDR1 SGHDT, CDR2 YYEEEE. The CDR3 loop spans 17 amino acids. This CDR3 reads CASSLGAWGQGTDTQYF. The CDR3 nucleotides are TGTGCCAGCAGCTTGGGGGCATGGGGACAGGGGACAGATACGCAGTATTTT.

The chain carries TRBV5-1 and TRBJ1-2, with D perhaps TRBD1 (6 bases). The germline gives CDR1 SGHRS, CDR2 YFSETQ. The length of the CDR3 is 15 residues. The V gene lost 1 base and the J gene lost 3 bases, with 13 bases spanning the gap. CDR3 residues: CASSLSGGRDYGYTF. In nucleotides, the CDR3 is TGCGCCAGCAGCTTGTCCGGGGGCAGAGACTATGGCTACACCTTC.

The V and J genes are TRBV5-4 and TRBJ2-1; TRBD1 agrees at 8 bases. V lost 4 bases, J lost 2 bases, and 11 bases stayed unmatched. Per germline, CDR1 SGHNT and CDR2 YYREEE (reference sequence). The CDR3 length is 17 residues. The chain's CDR3 is CASSKPRQGIAYNEQFF. CDR3 sequence (DNA): TGTGCCAGCAGCAAACCACGACAGGGGATCGCCTACAATGAGCAGTTCTTC.

The chain joins TRBV7-9 to TRBJ1-2, with D unclear. This CDR3 has 13 residues. CDR1 and CDR2 (germline): SEHNR, FQNEAQ (reference sequence). V shed 1 base and J shed 7 bases, with 10 bases lying between them. The CDR3 here is CASSLDFAGGYTF. In DNA form, the CDR3 reads TGTGCCAGCAGCTTAGACTTTGCAGGTGGCTACACCTTC.

The rearrangement links TRBV4-2 to TRBJ2-2; 11 bases agree with TRBD2. CDR3 length: 16 residues. Trimming cost V 3 bases and J 8 bases; bases outside gene matches: 8. The germline gives CDR1 LGHNA, CDR2 YNFKEQ. CDR3 loop: CASSQSGTSGDGELFF. In DNA form, the CDR3 reads TGTGCCAGCAGCCAGTCCGGGACTAGCGGAGATGGGGAGCTGTTTTTT.

The chain joins TRBV3-1 (or the pseudogene TRBV3-2) to TRBJ1-4; D unresolved. Germline values: CDR1 LGHDT, CDR2 YNNKEL (reference sequence). Trimming cost V 3 bases and J 4 bases, with 6 bases left between them. CDR3 length equals 13 residues. The CDR3 nucleotides read TGTGCCAGCAGCCAGGGGATTAATGAAAAACTGTTTTTT. It translates to CASSQGINEKLFF.

Worth noting for this clone: This CDR3 is also generated by other DNA sequences in the sample. The chain couples TRBV7-2 to TRBJ2-5; 8 nucleotides line up with TRBD1. V lost 1 base, J lost 5 bases, and 6 bases stayed unmatched. The CDR3 runs to 15 residues. From germline, CDR1 is SGHTA and CDR2 FQGNSA. DNA of the CDR3: TGTGCCAGCAGCTTAGTCCAGGGGGCGCAGGAGACCCAGTACTTC. This codes for CASSLVQGAQETQYF.

The chain uses TRBV11-3 and TRBJ1-2; perhaps TRBD1 as D (5 bases). V dropped 1 base and J dropped 5 bases, with 8 bases sitting between them. The V gene's germline CDR1 is SGHNT and CDR2 YENEEA. The CDR3 is 13 residues long. CDR3 residues: CASSLGGPYGYTF. The CDR3 bases are TGTGCCAGCAGCTTAGGGGGACCGTATGGCTACACCTTC.

The chain joins TRBV4-3 to TRBJ1-5; D gene unclear. The CDR3 spans 13 residues. The germline V gene has CDR1 LGHNA and CDR2 YSLEER. V lost 0 bases and J 3 bases, leaving 3 bases between the germline ends. This CDR3 is CASSQDLNQPQHF. In DNA form, the CDR3 reads TGCGCCAGCAGCCAAGACCTCAATCAGCCCCAGCATTTT.

This chain connects TRBV19 to TRBJ2-4, with 7 bases aligning to TRBD2. Germline trimming cut 6 bases from V and 2 bases from J; bases unmatched to any gene: 1. CDR3 length: 13 amino acids. Germline V gives CDR1 LNHDA, CDR2 SQIVND (reference sequence). CDR3 residues: CASRGGSKNIQYF. The CDR3 nucleotides are TGTGCCAGTAGGGGAGGGTCCAAAAACATTCAGTACTTC.

This rearrangement joins TRBV11-2 to TRBJ1-3, with unresolved D. The CDR3 totals 15 residues. In germline, CDR1 is SGHAT, CDR2 FQNNGV. V shed 0 bases and J shed 2 bases, with 8 bases lying between them. The CDR3 region is CASSLEGVTGNTIYF. CDR3 nucleotide sequence: TGTGCCAGCAGCTTAGAAGGAGTTACTGGAAACACCATATATTTT.

The V gene is TRBV5-4, the J gene TRBJ2-1; TRBD1 matches at 8 bases. V lost 1 base to trimming and J lost 4 bases; unmatched junction nucleotides: 4. CDR1 SGHNT and CDR2 YYREEE come from the germline V gene (reference sequence). The CDR3 has 15 amino acids. The CDR3 DNA follows: TGTGCCAGCAGCTTGTCGGACAGGGAGTACAATGAGCAGTTCTTC. It translates to CASSLSDREYNEQFF.

V usage is TRBV28 and J usage is TRBJ2-3; 11 bases fit TRBD1. V was pared by 6 bases and J by 6 bases, with 8 bases of the junction left unmatched. The CDR3 spans 15 residues. Germline V gene data show CDR1 as MDHEN and CDR2 as SYDVKM. The CDR3 DNA reads as TGTGCCAGCAGCCCCCAGGGACAGGGGGTGGATACGCAGTATTTT. It codes for CASSPQGQGVDTQYF. Full variable domain (outside the CDR3, taken from reference TRBV28 and TRBJ2-3): DVKVTQSSRYLVKRTGEKVFLECVQDMDHENMFWYRQDPGLGLRLIYFSYDVKMKEKGDIPEGYSVSREKKERFSLILESASTNQTSMYLCASSPQGQGVDTQYFGPGTRLTVL.

The J gene is TRBJ2-1, the V gene TRBV9, with 9 bases fitting TRBD2. V was pared by 0 bases and J by 10 bases, with 8 bases of the junction left unmatched. The CDR3 is 15 amino acids. From germline, CDR1 is SGDLS and CDR2 YYNGEE. As DNA, the CDR3 is TGTGCCAGCAGCGTAGCGGCTAGCGGGATACGGGAGCAGTTCTTC. Amino acid sequence: CASSVAASGIREQFF.

The chain employs TRBV2 and TRBJ2-3; maybe TRBD1 (5 bases). The CDR3 totals 13 residues. The germline V and J ends were trimmed by 8 bases and 6 bases, with 15 bases remaining between them. Germline-derived CDR1 and CDR2 are SNHLY and FYNNEI. Here the CDR3 DNA reads TGTGCCAGCCTTAGGGGTGTAGGGGATACGCAGTATTTT. Amino acid sequence: CASLRGVGDTQYF.

The chain is built from TRBV7-9 and TRBJ1-2; possible D gene TRBD1, 5 bases. The CDR3 has 18 amino acids. CDR1 is SEHNR and CDR2 is FQNEAQ in the germline V gene (reference sequence). V lost 1 base and J lost 0, with 18 bases in between. The CDR3 DNA reads TGTGCCAGCAGCTTAGAGCGGGGCACCCTTCAAGCTAACTATGGCTACACCTTC. This gives the protein CASSLERGTLQANYGYTF. The whole variable domain, filled in from reference TRBV7-9 and TRBJ1-2, reads DTGVSQNPRHKITKRGQNVTFRCDPISEHNRLYWYRQTLGQGPEFLTYFQNEAQLEKSRLLSDRFSAERPKGSFSTLEIQRTEQGDSAMYLCASSLERGTLQANYGYTFGSGTRLTVV.

The rearrangement uses TRBV6-6 and TRBJ1-2, with 7 bases fitting TRBD1. The V gene end was trimmed by 4 bases and the J gene end by 4 bases; junction bases not matched to a gene: 3. The CDR3 length is 13 residues. Germline V lookup: CDR1 MNHNY, CDR2 SVGAGI (reference sequence). In DNA form, the CDR3 reads TGTGCCAGCAGTTTATGGACAGGCTATGGCTACACCTTC. Its translation is CASSLWTGYGYTF.

V is TRBV5-1 and J is TRBJ2-3; D call uncertain. Germline V lookup: CDR1 SGHRS, CDR2 YFSETQ. V gave up 1 base and J gave up 4 bases, with 4 bases separating them. The CDR3 is 12 residues long. CDR3 loop: CASSLRADTQYF. The DNA for the CDR3 is TGCGCCAGCAGCTTGCGGGCAGATACGCAGTATTTT.

Only one count was recorded for this clone. The J gene is TRBJ1-6, the V gene TRBV19; tentatively, D is TRBD1 (5 bases). This CDR3 spans 12 amino acids. Deletions cut 6 bases from V and 9 bases from J, with 9 bases between. CDR1 is LNHDA, CDR2 SQIVND, per germline (reference sequence). The CDR3 loop reads CASRKDTSPLHF. In DNA form, the CDR3 reads TGTGCCAGTAGAAAGGACACTTCACCCCTCCACTTT.

This clone was seen a single time. The genes are TRBV15 and TRBJ1-6; 7 nucleotides agree with TRBD1. J gave up 11 bases and V 0 bases, and 7 bases lay outside the gene matches. CDR1 LNHNV and CDR2 YYDKDF come from the germline V gene (reference sequence). The CDR3 extends over 15 amino acids. For the CDR3, the DNA is TGTGCCACCAGCAGAGAGGTCGGGACAGTCGCACCCCTCCACTTT. It yields the protein CATSREVGTVAPLHF.